This is a list of T cell receptor beta chains from one sample in a study of shared clonotypes between healthy human individuals. Some clones are missing from TCRdb's copy, which holds only in-frame ones; the method was immunoSEQ multiplex PCR. Of more than 450,000 clones in the sample, 79% were seen once. The specimen sequenced was PBMCs. The receptors shown here come from a woman aged 35 to 49 in good health. Some clones in this sample may be carry-over from other donors' samples. Each CDR3 is given without its conserved first and last residue. Where a row states a size, it is once, few, many or the class of an expanded clone; other rows omit it.

v_call	clone_size	j_call	cdr3_aa
TRBV14	NA	TRBJ1-2	ASSQDWAYGYT
TRBV7-2	NA	TRBJ1-6	ASSSNTGIGSPLH
TRBV6-1	NA	TRBJ1-2	ASSQDRGSGGYT
TRBV11-2	NA	TRBJ2-7	ASRAASGTSYEQY
TRBV7-9	many	TRBJ2-1	ASRGGGRDNEQF
TRBV6-5	NA	TRBJ2-1	ASRPGLANDEQF
TRBV18	NA	TRBJ1-2	ASSPEGSYGYT
TRBV7-2	NA	TRBJ2-2	ASGDQTGNTGELF
TRBV6-5	many	TRBJ2-7	ASSPGQGKQY
TRBV10-2	NA	TRBJ1-4	ASCRDRNEKLF
TRBV5-1	NA	TRBJ2-7	ASSLEGTGTYEQY
TRBV9	NA	TRBJ1-1	ASSAGDRTEAF
TRBV7-2	once	TRBJ2-7	ASSLDGQGADEQY
TRBV27	NA	TRBJ1-3	ASSSLGRGGNTIY
TRBV28	NA	TRBJ2-6	ASSSGANVLT
TRBV18	few	TRBJ1-6	ASAELANSPLH
TRBV5-1	NA	TRBJ2-2	ASIGGGSGTGELF
TRBV5-1	NA	TRBJ2-7	ASSLAGFFEQY
TRBV5-1	few	TRBJ1-3	ASSLVGAFSGNTIY
TRBV28	NA	TRBJ2-6	ATRTGPSGANVLT
TRBV5-1	NA	TRBJ1-5	ASSLGLGTGDQPQH
TRBV5-1	once	TRBJ2-5	ASSPGRAQETQY
TRBV11-2	NA	TRBJ2-7	ASSQDRGFYEQY
TRBV6-6	once	TRBJ2-1	ASSWTSGYNEQF
TRBV7-9	NA	TRBJ2-1	ASSREGLANLEQF
TRBV5-1	once	TRBJ2-1	ASSKKMGLAGPERWNEQF
TRBV5-4	NA	TRBJ2-7	ASSSQAGGPYEQY
TRBV19	NA	TRBJ2-7	ASSIVGDGEQY
TRBV25-1	NA	TRBJ2-1	ASSEWGGYNEQF
TRBV6-5	NA	TRBJ2-5	ASSRYQETQY
TRBV28	once	TRBJ1-4	ASSSRGTDNEKLF
TRBV30	NA	TRBJ2-2	AWSRGLVDTGELF
TRBV28	few	TRBJ1-1	ASIAGMNTEAF
TRBV27	few	TRBJ2-3	ASSTVGGKGWTDTQY
TRBV5-1	once	TRBJ2-7	ASSPRTESYEQY
TRBV7-2	NA	TRBJ2-5	ASSPGLYSAQY
TRBV21-1	NA	TRBJ2-7	ASSGRDRVYEQY
TRBV4-2	NA	TRBJ2-1	ASSRGGENEQF
TRBV7-2	NA	TRBJ2-7	ASSLSSYEQY
TRBV18	NA	TRBJ2-3	ASSANRGRTDTQY
TRBV4-1	NA	TRBJ1-3	ASSQEETSGNTIY
TRBV5-1	NA	TRBJ2-6	ASSLAILTGRDPASGANVLT
TRBV2	NA	TRBJ1-2	ASSGTGSGRGYT
TRBV12-5	NA	TRBJ2-5	ASSKGGEETQY
TRBV9	many	TRBJ1-4	ASSPGTGEVEKLF
TRBV14	NA	TRBJ2-6	ASKESGANVLT
TRBV6-4	NA	TRBJ2-1	ASSERLAGVQF
TRBV5-4	NA	TRBJ2-5	ASSLAAGSGLGGAETQY
TRBV7-3	NA	TRBJ2-2	ASSLNPRGETGELF
TRBV28	NA	TRBJ2-7	ASNAGDEQY
TRBV6-1	NA	TRBJ2-5	ASTRPGLEMETQY
TRBV29-1	NA	TRBJ2-1	SVGSGIFDNEQF
TRBV12-5	NA	TRBJ2-2	ASGLVSLGGGNTGELF
TRBV5-1	NA	TRBJ1-4	ASSLLGSGTNEKLF
TRBV10-3	once	TRBJ2-1	AISEGSGLPYDEQF
TRBV30	NA	TRBJ2-1	ASSTGLLSSYNEQF
TRBV6-7	NA	TRBJ2-1	ASSYGGLAGGNEQF
TRBV28	NA	TRBJ2-5	AKSPDRVAVQETQY
TRBV15	once	TRBJ1-4	ATSRANEKLF
TRBV20-1	NA	TRBJ2-7	SATYYEQY